The next 15 T cell receptor beta chains were all read from a single sample in a study of cytomegalovirus exposure and HLA in healthy donors. PCR was performed using 60 Vbeta and 13 Jbeta primers. The assay was immunoSEQ multiplex PCR, and TCRdb's table has in-frame clones only and misses some. Counted here are 90,000 to 130,000 clones, roughly 83% occurring once; the ten biggest clones make up 3%. The specimen sequenced was PBMCs. These receptors were collected from a woman under 30 in good health and CMV-seropositive.

The rearrangement uses TRBV10-3 and TRBJ1-1, with D tentatively TRBD1 (5 bases). The CDR3 has 16 amino acids. The germline V and J ends were trimmed by 6 bases and 1 base, with 18 bases remaining between them. Germline values: CDR1 ENHRY, CDR2 SYGVKD. The CDR3 protein is CAIREKIGGGNTEAFF. As DNA, the CDR3 is TGTGCCATCAGGGAAAAGATTGGGGGGGGGAACACTGAAGCTTTCTTT.

This clone has only a few counts. The rearrangement joins TRBV6-5 to TRBJ1-1, with D unresolved. There are 10 residues in the CDR3. Germline V lookup: CDR1 MNHEY, CDR2 SVGAGI. Trimming removed 7 bases at V and 7 bases at J, with 7 bases between. CDR3 sequence (DNA): TGTGCCAGCATGGGCAGTGAAGCTTTCTTT. Encoded protein: CASMGSEAFF.

V usage is TRBV30 and J usage is TRBJ2-5, with unresolved D. CDR1 is GTSNPN, CDR2 SVGIG, per germline (reference sequence). The CDR3 runs to 13 residues. V was shortened by 0 bases and J by 1 base, with 6 bases between the two germline ends. CDR3 coding DNA: TGTGCCTGGAGTGTAACGGGCCAAGAGACCCAGTACTTC. Translating it yields CAWSVTGQETQYF.

CDR3 coding DNA: TGTGCCAGCAGCCAAGGACTAGGCCTCAGTTCCGGCAATGAGCAGTTCTTC. Residues: CASSQGLGLSSGNEQFF. This chain connects TRBV14 to TRBJ2-1, with a possible D match to TRBD2 (6 bases). The CDR3 runs to 17 residues. Germline-derived CDR1 and CDR2 are SGHDN and FVKESK. The V and J ends lost 1 base and 6 bases respectively, with 19 bases between them.

The chain recombines TRBV19 with TRBJ2-3; D perhaps matches TRBD2 (7 bases). Germline CDR1 and CDR2: LNHDA and SQIVND (reference sequence). The CDR3 covers 14 residues. With 3 bases removed from V and 6 bases from J, the gap between germline ends came to 13 bases. The CDR3 sequence is CASSIGGPEDTQYF. The CDR3 nucleotides read TGTGCCAGTAGTATCGGGGGGCCAGAGGATACGCAGTATTTT.

V usage is TRBV11-3 and J usage is TRBJ1-1; a weak D match, TRBD1 (5 bases). The V end lost 3 bases, the J end lost 6 bases, and 8 bases lay between the germline ends. This CDR3 comprises 12 residues. The germline CDR1 and CDR2 sequences are SGHNT and YENEEA. DNA for the CDR3: TGTGCCAGCAGCTTTGGGGCCCCTGAAGCTTTCTTT. As protein: CASSFGAPEAFF. The full variable domain, with the rest looked up from reference TRBV11-3 and TRBJ1-1, is EAGVVQSPRYKIIEKKQPVAFWCNPISGHNTLYWYLQNLGQGPELLIRYENEEAVDDSQLPKDRFSAERLKGVDSTLKIQPAELGDSAVYLCASSFGAPEAFFGQGTRLTVV.

The chain is built from TRBV11-2 and TRBJ2-1; 8 nucleotides align to TRBD2. Germline assignment: CDR1 SGHAT and CDR2 FQNNGV. V was clipped by 8 bases and J by 8 bases; unmatched bases: 14. CDR3 length: 15 residues. CDR3 nucleotides: TGTGCCAGCTTGACTCCGGGACTAGAGTTCGATGAGCAGTTCTTC. Translating gives CASLTPGLEFDEQFF.

The V gene is TRBV11-2, the J gene TRBJ2-7, with TRBD1 matching 10 bases. After removal of 6 bases from V and 5 bases from J, the junction contained 10 bases not matched to a gene. This CDR3 contains 15 residues. CDR1 is SGHAT, CDR2 FQNNGV, per germline. The CDR3 DNA reads as TGTGCCAGCAGAATCCCCGGGACAGGGGCTCACGAGCAGTACTTC. Translating it yields CASRIPGTGAHEQYF.

To note about this clone: A junction end diverges from the germline sequence, so it may reflect a read error. This rearrangement joins TRBV11-3 to TRBJ1-2, with TRBD1 as a possible D gene (5 bases). The CDR3 spans 13 residues. The germline CDR1 and CDR2 sequences are SGHNT and YENEEA. CDR3 DNA sequence: TGTGCCAGCAGCATAGACAGTAACTATGGCTACACCTTC. This encodes CASSIDSNYGYTF.

The chain joins TRBV28 to TRBJ2-2; 7 bases match TRBD1. There are 19 residues in the CDR3. Losses at the gene ends were 4 bases for V and 5 bases for J; bases not matched to a gene: 19. Germline loops: CDR1 MDHEN, CDR2 SYDVKM. The chain's CDR3 is CASSSSSLTGQFGTGELFF. The CDR3 nucleotides are TGTGCCAGCAGTTCCTCTTCCTTGACAGGGCAATTCGGAACCGGGGAGCTGTTTTTT.

This clone was detected a few times. The rearrangement uses TRBV9 and TRBJ1-2; D is unclear. Germline loops: CDR1 SGDLS, CDR2 YYNGEE. CDR3 length: 12 amino acids. V lost 0 bases and J lost 6, with 6 bases in between. The chain's CDR3 is CASSVVNNGYTF. The CDR3 region has the DNA TGTGCCAGCAGCGTAGTGAACAATGGCTACACCTTC. Variable domain in full (rest from reference TRBV9 and TRBJ1-2): DSGVTQTPKHLITATGQRVTLRCSPRSGDLSVYWYQQSLDQGLQFLIQYYNGEERAKGNILERFSAQQFPDLHSELNLSSLELGDSALYFCASSVVNNGYTFGSGTRLTVV.

The gene calls are TRBV6-5 and TRBJ2-7; TRBD2 agrees at 10 bases. V dropped 10 bases and J dropped 4; count of bases not matched to a gene: 10. This CDR3 is 14 amino acids long. Looked up from germline, CDR1 is MNHEY and CDR2 is SVGAGI. The CDR3 region is CATAPGLAPYEQYF. CDR3 nucleotide sequence: TGTGCCACCGCACCGGGACTAGCGCCGTACGAGCAGTACTTC.

The V call is TRBV30, the J call TRBJ1-1; D possibly corresponds to TRBD1 (6 bases). Germline CDR1 and CDR2: GTSNPN and SVGIG (reference sequence). Trimming shortened V by 2 bases and J by 6 bases, and 16 bases separated the two germline ends. The CDR3 is 14 residues long. The chain's CDR3 is CAWSLGTGSAEAFF. The CDR3 DNA reads as TGTGCCTGGAGTTTGGGAACAGGGTCGGCTGAAGCTTTCTTT.

The V and J genes are TRBV12-5 and TRBJ1-1, with 7 bases matching TRBD1. From germline, CDR1 is LGHNT and CDR2 FRNRAP. V lost 5 bases and J lost 5; bases outside the gene matches: 8. CDR3 length equals 14 residues. DNA for the CDR3: TGTGCTAGTGGTCCAGGGGGTTGGAGAACTGAAGCTTTCTTT. This encodes CASGPGGWRTEAFF. Full variable domain (missing parts from reference TRBV12-5 and TRBJ1-1): DARVTQTPRHKVTEMGQEVTMRCQPILGHNTVFWYRQTMMQGLELLAYFRNRAPLDDSGMPKDRFSAEMPDATLATLKIQPSEPRDSAVYFCASGPGGWRTEAFFGQGTRLTVV.

The chain employs TRBV6-1 and TRBJ1-5, with D possibly matching TRBD1 (6 bases). The CDR3 runs to 14 residues. The V gene lost 5 bases and the J gene lost 2 bases, with 10 bases spanning the gap. Germline CDR1 and CDR2: MNHNS and SASEGT. The CDR3 loop is CASSSRQGNQPQHF. The CDR3 DNA follows: TGTGCCAGCAGTTCCCGACAGGGCAATCAGCCCCAGCATTTT.